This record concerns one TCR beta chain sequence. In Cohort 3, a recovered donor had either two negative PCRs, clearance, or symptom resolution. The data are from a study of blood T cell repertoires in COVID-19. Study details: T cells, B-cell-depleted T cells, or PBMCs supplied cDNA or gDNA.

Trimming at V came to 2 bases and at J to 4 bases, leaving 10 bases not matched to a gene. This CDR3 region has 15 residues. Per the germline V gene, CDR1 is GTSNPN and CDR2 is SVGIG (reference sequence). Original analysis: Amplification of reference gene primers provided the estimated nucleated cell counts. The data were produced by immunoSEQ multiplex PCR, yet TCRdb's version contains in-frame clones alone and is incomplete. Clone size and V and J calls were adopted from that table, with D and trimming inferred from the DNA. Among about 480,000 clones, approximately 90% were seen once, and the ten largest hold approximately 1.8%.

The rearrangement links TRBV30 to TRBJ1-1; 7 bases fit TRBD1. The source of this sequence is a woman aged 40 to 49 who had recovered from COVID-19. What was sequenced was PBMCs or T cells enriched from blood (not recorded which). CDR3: CAWSSTRGLGTEAFF. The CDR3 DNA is TGTGCCTGGAGTTCGACTAGGGGGCTTGGCACTGAAGCTTTCTTT.